The 14 T cell receptor beta chains given below trace back to one sample, sequenced in a study of T cell responses to AZD1222 COVID-19 vaccine. Assay used: immunoSEQ multiplex PCR; TCRdb lists only in-frame clones, some missing. The top ten clones hold approximately 10% of a sample with fewer than 200,000 clones, around 88% of them seen once. The sample consisted of peripheral blood, taken 28 days after the second AZD1222 dose. These receptors came from an adult who received the AZD1222 COVID-19 vaccine.

This chain links TRBV2 with TRBJ1-4; possible D gene TRBD1, 5 bases. The CDR3 consists of 16 residues. CDR1 and CDR2 (germline): SNHLY, FYNNEI. Trimming removed 4 bases at V and 8 bases at J, with 20 bases between. CDR3 coding DNA: TGTGCCAGCAGTGGGGGTATCCGGGGCCTGGGCGAAAAACTGTTTTTT. Its translation: CASSGGIRGLGEKLFF.

J is TRBJ2-1 and V is TRBV11-3, with a possible D match to TRBD1 (5 bases). Trimming took off 0 bases at V and 8 bases at J, with 14 bases between the two ends. Germline CDR1 is SGHNT and CDR2 is YENEEA. The CDR3 extends over 15 amino acids. The CDR3 sequence: CASSLDLAGSHEQFF. CDR3 coding DNA: TGTGCCAGCAGCTTAGATCTCGCAGGGTCCCATGAGCAGTTCTTC.

The chain couples TRBV7-9 to TRBJ1-2; D is uncertain. The CDR3 spans 15 residues. CDR1 SEHNR and CDR2 FQNEAQ come from the germline V gene (reference sequence). V gave up 6 bases and J gave up 4 bases, with 18 bases separating them. CDR3 amino acids: CASRKLLGRTYGYTF. CDR3 DNA: TGTGCCAGCAGAAAACTTCTTGGGCGGACCTATGGCTACACCTTC.

This rearrangement joins TRBV5-1 to TRBJ1-4; D is unclear. Germline CDR1 and CDR2: SGHRS and YFSETQ. The ends were cut back, 3 bases at V and 4 bases at J, with 13 bases in the middle. The CDR3 has 15 amino acids. CDR3 sequence reads: CASSWAPGRNEKLFF. The DNA for the CDR3 is TGCGCCAGCAGCTGGGCCCCGGGTCGTAATGAAAAACTGTTTTTT.

The chain has TRBV7-6 and TRBJ1-6; no clear D. The V end was cut by 5 bases, the J end by 0 bases, with 8 bases between. The CDR3 extends over 15 amino acids. CDR1 and CDR2 (germline): SGHVS, FNYEAQ. The DNA for the CDR3 is TGTGCCAGCAGCCCCGCGAGCTCCTATAATTCACCCCTCCACTTT. Amino acids: CASSPASSYNSPLHF.

This clone was counted a few times. The chain recombines TRBV13 with TRBJ1-6; TRBD1 matches at 8 bases. The CDR3 loop spans 17 amino acids. With 3 bases clipped from V and 3 bases from J, the junction kept 7 bases outside the gene matches. Germline values: CDR1 PRHDT, CDR2 FYEKMQ (reference sequence). The CDR3 DNA reads TGTGCCAGCAGCTTCGAGGGACAGGAAAACTATAATTCACCCCTCCACTTT. It translates to CASSFEGQENYNSPLHF.

The CDR3 loop reads CASSLDGAGGQPQHF. CDR3 coding DNA: TGTGCCAGCAGCTTAGACGGGGCGGGAGGGCAGCCCCAGCATTTT. This chain uses TRBV11-2 with TRBJ1-5; TRBD1 is a possible D gene (5 bases). This CDR3 region has 15 residues. Trimming took 0 bases from V and 7 from J, leaving 13 bases between them. CDR1 and CDR2 (germline): SGHAT, FQNNGV.

The chain has TRBV5-4 and TRBJ1-1; 12 nucleotides match TRBD1. V shed 4 bases and J 4 bases; nucleotides not matched to a gene: 5. This CDR3 comprises 15 residues. Germline lookup yields CDR1 SGHNT and CDR2 YYREEE (reference sequence). The CDR3 region has the DNA TGTGCCAGCAGCGGGGGACAGGGGGCCGTCACTGAAGCTTTCTTT. Translating gives CASSGGQGAVTEAFF.

This clone was observed a single time. This chain links TRBV28 with TRBJ2-5, with TRBD2 identical over 12 bases. This CDR3 has 15 amino acids. Losses at the gene ends were 5 bases for V and 3 bases for J; bases not matched to a gene: 4. Looked up from germline, CDR1 is MDHEN and CDR2 is SYDVKM. CDR3 region: CASSPRLAGEETQYF. CDR3 DNA: TGTGCCAGCAGTCCTAGACTAGCGGGGGAAGAGACCCAGTACTTC.

V is TRBV5-1 and J is TRBJ1-2; TRBD1 might be the D (6 bases). CDR3 size: 14 residues. Looked up from germline, CDR1 is SGHRS and CDR2 is YFSETQ. V was shortened by 4 bases and J by 6 bases, with 16 bases between the two germline ends. The CDR3 sequence is CASSPTSQGDGYTF. CDR3 DNA sequence: TGCGCCAGCAGCCCGACGTCACAGGGTGATGGCTACACCTTC.

This rearrangement joins TRBV5-6 to TRBJ2-2; possibly TRBD1 for D (5 bases). Germline V gene lookup returns CDR1 SGHDT and CDR2 YYEEEE. Trimming took off 2 bases at V and 6 bases at J, with 14 bases between the two ends. CDR3 length: 15 amino acids. In DNA form, the CDR3 reads TGTGCCAGCAGCTTTAGTGGGGCCCCCGCCGGGGAGCTGTTTTTT. Its translation: CASSFSGAPAGELFF.

This rearrangement joins TRBV6-6 to TRBJ2-7; perhaps TRBD2 as D (5 bases). V gave up 4 bases and J gave up 4 bases, with 8 bases separating them. The CDR3 covers 12 residues. Germline CDR1 and CDR2: MNHNY and SVGAGI (reference sequence). The CDR3 loop reads CASSSGGYEQYF. The CDR3 DNA reads TGTGCCAGCAGTTCCGGAGGTTACGAGCAGTACTTC.

V and J are TRBV18 and TRBJ1-6; no definite D call. Trimming pared 3 bases from V and 10 bases from J, leaving 13 bases between. CDR1 is KGHSH and CDR2 is LQKENI in the germline V gene. This CDR3 is 14 amino acids long. The CDR3, as DNA: TGTGCCAGCTCACCGGGCGGGGTAGGCTCACCCCTCCACTTT. Protein product: CASSPGGVGSPLHF. The variable domain in full, completed from reference TRBV18 and TRBJ1-6, reads NAGVMQNPRHLVRRRGQEARLRCSPMKGHSHVYWYRQLPEEGLKFMVYLQKENIIDESGMPKERFSAEFPKEGPSILRIQQVVRGDSAAYFCASSPGGVGSPLHFGNGTRLTVT.

V gene TRBV5-1 combines with J gene TRBJ2-7; the D gene is possibly TRBD2 (6 bases). The CDR3 spans 14 residues. Germline-derived CDR1 and CDR2 are SGHRS and YFSETQ. V lost 2 bases to trimming and J lost 0 bases, with 9 bases between them. This CDR3 reads CASSFRGSSYEQYF. The CDR3 coding sequence is TGCGCCAGCAGCTTTCGGGGGAGCTCCTACGAGCAGTACTTC.